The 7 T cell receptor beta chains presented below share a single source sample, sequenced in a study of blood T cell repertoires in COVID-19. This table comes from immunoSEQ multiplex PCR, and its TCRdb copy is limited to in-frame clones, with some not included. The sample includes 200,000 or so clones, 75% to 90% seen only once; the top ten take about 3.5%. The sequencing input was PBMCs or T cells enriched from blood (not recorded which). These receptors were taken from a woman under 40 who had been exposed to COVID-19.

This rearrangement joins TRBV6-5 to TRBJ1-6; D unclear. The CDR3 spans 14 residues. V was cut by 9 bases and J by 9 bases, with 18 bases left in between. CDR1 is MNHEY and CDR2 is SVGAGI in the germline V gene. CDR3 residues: CASNSEGMASPLHF. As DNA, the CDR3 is TGTGCCAGTAATTCGGAGGGTATGGCTTCACCCCTCCACTTT.

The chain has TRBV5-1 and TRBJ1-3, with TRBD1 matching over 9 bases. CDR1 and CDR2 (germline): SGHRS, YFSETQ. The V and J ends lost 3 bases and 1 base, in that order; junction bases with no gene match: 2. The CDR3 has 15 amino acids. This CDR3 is CASSWGTGSGNTIYF. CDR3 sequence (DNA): TGCGCCAGCAGCTGGGGGACAGGGTCTGGAAACACCATATATTTT.

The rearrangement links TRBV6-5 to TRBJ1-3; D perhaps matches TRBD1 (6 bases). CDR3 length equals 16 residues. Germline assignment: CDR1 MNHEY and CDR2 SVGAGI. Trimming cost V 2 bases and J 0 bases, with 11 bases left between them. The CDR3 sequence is CASSYRQANSGNTIYF. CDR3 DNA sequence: TGTGCCAGCAGTTACCGACAGGCCAACTCTGGAAACACCATATATTTT.

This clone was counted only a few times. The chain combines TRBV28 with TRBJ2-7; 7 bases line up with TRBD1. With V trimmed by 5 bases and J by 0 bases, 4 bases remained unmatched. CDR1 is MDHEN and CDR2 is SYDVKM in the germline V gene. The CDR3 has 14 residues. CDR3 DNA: TGTGCCAGCAGTCAGGACAGGAGCTCCTACGAGCAGTACTTC. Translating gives CASSQDRSSYEQYF.

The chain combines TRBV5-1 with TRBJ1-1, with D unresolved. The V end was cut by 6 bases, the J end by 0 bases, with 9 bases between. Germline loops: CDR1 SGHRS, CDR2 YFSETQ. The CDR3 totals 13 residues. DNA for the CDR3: TGCGCCAGCAAGGTCGACTTGAACACTGAAGCTTTCTTT. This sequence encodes CASKVDLNTEAFF.

CDR3 protein: CASSTGTRDYEQYF. DNA of the CDR3: TGTGCCAGCAGTACCGGGACTAGGGACTACGAGCAGTACTTC. The chain has TRBV2 and TRBJ2-7; 8 nucleotides agree with TRBD2. V shed 5 bases, J shed 3 bases, and the junction held 6 bases outside the gene matches. This CDR3 region has 14 residues. Per germline, CDR1 SNHLY and CDR2 FYNNEI.

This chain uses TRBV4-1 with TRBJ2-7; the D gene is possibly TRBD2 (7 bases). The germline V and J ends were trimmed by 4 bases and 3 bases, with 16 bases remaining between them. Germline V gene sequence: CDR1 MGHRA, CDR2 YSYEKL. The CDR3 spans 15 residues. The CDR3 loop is CASSLTRGRGYEQYF. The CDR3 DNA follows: TGCGCCAGCAGCCTCACAAGGGGGAGGGGCTACGAGCAGTACTTC.